This record covers a single TCR beta chain. Antigen unknown. From germline, CDR1 is GTSNPN and CDR2 SVGIG (reference sequence). The CDR3 runs 13 residues. Between the trimmed V and J ends, which lost 3 bases and 6 bases, there was a span of 14 bases. The source of the sample is a study of cytomegalovirus exposure and HLA in healthy donors. Study-wide findings and caveats: The authors later found most CMV-associated TCR beta chains appeared HLA-restricted. Association of some 18,000 TCR beta sequences with HLA alleles was found at 0.05 false discovery rate in a later analysis.

In the PCR, 60 Vbeta and 13 Jbeta primers were used. Libraries were prepared by immunoSEQ multiplex PCR; TCRdb keeps only in-frame clonotypes and omits some of them. The table records 100,000 or so clones, 75% of them present only once. V is TRBV30 and J is TRBJ1-1; D is possibly TRBD1 (5 bases). The receptor was derived from a woman aged 18-30 years in good health and CMV-seropositive. Input material: PBMCs. Written as DNA, the CDR3 is TGTGCCTGGAGCCCCGGGACTCACGCTGAAGCTTTCTTT. Amino acid sequence: CAWSPGTHAEAFF. The full variable domain, its missing parts supplied by reference TRBV30 and TRBJ1-1, is SQTIHQWPATLVQPVGSPLSLECTVEGTSNPNLYWYRQAAGRGLQLLFYSVGIGQISSEVPQNLSASRPQDRQFILSSKKLLLSDSGFYLCAWSPGTHAEAFFGQGTRLTVV.